This TCR beta chain was recovered during a study of blood T cell repertoires in COVID-19. Study-wide context: Donors in the United States, Italy and Spain gave samples during acute or convalescent COVID-19. Sample material is recorded as cDNA or gDNA derived from T cells, B-cell-depleted T cells, or PBMCs.

The authors' processing: Quantification of nucleated cells was approximated via reference gene primer amplification. Here immunoSEQ multiplex PCR was the method, and the copy in TCRdb shows in-frame clones only, minus some. Clone size and the V and J calls come from that table; the DNA yielded D and trimming. The table has some 100,000 clones, 85% to 95% seen once. Germline loops: CDR1 MDHEN, CDR2 SYDVKM. The V end was cut by 5 bases, the J end by 3 bases, with 20 bases between. This CDR3 comprises 16 residues. Sequenced input: peripheral blood. This sequence joins TRBV28 and TRBJ2-7; possibly TRBD1 for D (7 bases). This receptor was obtained from a woman aged 60-70 years with active COVID-19. As DNA, the CDR3 is TGTGCCAGCAGTGGAGGAGGGGGCGGGGTATTCTACGAGCAGTACTTC. Its protein product is CASSGGGGGVFYEQYF.